The T cell receptor (beta chain) described here comes from a study of blood T cell repertoires in COVID-19. About the research overall: Both acute and convalescent COVID-19 samples were obtained from the United States, Italy and Spain.

Cohort placement rested on clinical history that participants reported themselves. The germline V gene has CDR1 LNHDA and CDR2 SQIVND (reference sequence). V shed 7 bases, J shed 0 bases, and the junction held 4 bases outside the gene matches. The length of the CDR3 is 16 residues. In the original analysis: Reference gene primer amplification in the assay estimated nucleated cell counts. Generated by immunoSEQ multiplex PCR, the TCRdb table keeps only in-frame clones and is missing some. Clonal size and the V and J genes are those of that table, whereas D and trimming came from the DNA. The sample lists 200,000 to 300,000 clones, about nine tenths occurring once.

J is TRBJ2-5 and V is TRBV19; TRBD2 matches at 14 bases. The material sequenced was PBMCs or T cells enriched from blood (not recorded which). The TCR was taken from a woman in her twenties or thirties with acute COVID-19. The CDR3 coding sequence is TGTGCCAGTACCCGGACTAGCGGGGGGAACCAAGAGACCCAGTACTTC. Amino acid sequence: CASTRTSGGNQETQYF.